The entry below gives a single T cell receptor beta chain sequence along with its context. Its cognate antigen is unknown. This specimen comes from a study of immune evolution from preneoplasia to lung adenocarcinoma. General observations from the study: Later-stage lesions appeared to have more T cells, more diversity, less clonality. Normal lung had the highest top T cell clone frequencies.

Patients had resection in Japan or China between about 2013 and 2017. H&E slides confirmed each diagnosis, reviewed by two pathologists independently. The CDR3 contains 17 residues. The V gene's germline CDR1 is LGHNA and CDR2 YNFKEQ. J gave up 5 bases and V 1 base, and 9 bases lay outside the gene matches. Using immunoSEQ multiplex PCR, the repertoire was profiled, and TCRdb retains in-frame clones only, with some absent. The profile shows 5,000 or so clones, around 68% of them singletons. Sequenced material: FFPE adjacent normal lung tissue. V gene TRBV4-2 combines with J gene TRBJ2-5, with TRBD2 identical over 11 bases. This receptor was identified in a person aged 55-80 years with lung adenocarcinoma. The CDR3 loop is CASSQARLAGGRETQYF. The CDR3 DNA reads TGTGCCAGCAGCCAAGCGCGGCTAGCGGGAGGTCGCGAGACCCAGTACTTC.